The 2 T cell receptor beta chains in this list originate from one sample, sequenced in a study of PD-L1 blockade in urothelial cancer. Profiled with immunoSEQ multiplex PCR; TCRdb holds only in-frame clones, not every one. The data show over 65,000 clones, around four fifths seen once. The specimen comprised PBMCs, sampled around atezolizumab (anti-PD-L1) treatment. The receptor source for this set is a man in his sixties or seventies with urothelial cancer.

This clone was seen once. Other nucleotide sequences in the sample specify the same CDR3. The rearrangement links TRBV5-1 to TRBJ2-7, with D possibly matching TRBD2 (6 bases). The CDR3 covers 12 residues. The V end lost 3 bases, the J end lost 7 bases, and 11 bases lay between the germline ends. From germline, CDR1 is SGHRS and CDR2 YFSETQ. CDR3 in DNA: TGCGCCAGCAGCTCGGGAGATCGGGAGCAGTACTTC. This encodes CASSSGDREQYF.

V is TRBV4-1 and J is TRBJ2-7; D is ambiguous. This CDR3 region has 15 residues. V lost 0 bases to trimming and J lost 2 bases, with 11 bases between them. Germline-derived CDR1 and CDR2 are MGHRA and YSYEKL. The CDR3 nucleotides read TGCGCCAGCAGCCAAGATCTCACCAGGCCCTACGAGCAGTACTTC. Translated, it gives CASSQDLTRPYEQYF.